These 19 T cell receptor beta chains were all obtained from the same sample, sequenced in a study of beta chain features in type 1 diabetes. What was sequenced were expressed TCRB transcripts, since all of the isolated RNA had been reverse transcribed. The method was immunoSEQ multiplex PCR; TCRdb's version includes in-frame clones alone and lacks a portion of them. The table records hundreds of thousands of clones, 12% to 15% of them present only once. The sequencing sample was made of central memory CD4+ T cells from blood. The receptors were sampled from a man aged 25-45 years in good health.

The rearrangement uses TRBV30 and TRBJ2-3, with no clear D. The CDR3 contains 13 residues. With 2 bases removed from V and 5 bases from J, the gap between germline ends came to 11 bases. Looked up from germline, CDR1 is GTSNPN and CDR2 is SVGIG (reference sequence). The CDR3 loop is CAWSSRKLDTQYF. In nucleotides, the CDR3 is TGTGCCTGGAGTTCCCGCAAGTTAGATACGCAGTATTTT.

The rearrangement joins TRBV25-1 to TRBJ2-3; tentatively, D is TRBD2 (6 bases). With 3 bases removed from V and 14 bases from J, the gap between germline ends came to 21 bases. CDR3 length equals 14 residues. Germline CDR1 is MGHDK and CDR2 is SYGVNS. This CDR3 reads CASSEPGGVGRPYF. CDR3 DNA sequence: TGTGCCAGCAGTGAGCCTGGAGGGGTGGGACGTCCGTATTTT.

This clone was detected a few times. The rearrangement joins TRBV7-8 to TRBJ2-3; 9 nucleotides agree with TRBD2. The CDR3 has 15 amino acids. Trimming at V came to 5 bases and at J to 1 base, leaving 4 bases not matched to a gene. The V gene's germline CDR1 is SGHVS and CDR2 FQNEAQ. The chain's CDR3 is CASSLRTSGTDTQYF. CDR3 DNA: TGTGCCAGCAGCCTCAGGACTAGCGGCACAGATACGCAGTATTTT. Together with reference TRBV7-8 and TRBJ2-3, the CDR3 gives the full variable domain: GAGVSQSPRYKVAKRGQDVALRCDPISGHVSLFWYQQALGQGPEFLTYFQNEAQLDKSGLPSDRFFAERPEGSVSTLKIQRTQQEDSAVYLCASSLRTSGTDTQYFGPGTRLTVL.

The V call is TRBV5-6, the J call TRBJ1-1; D call uncertain. The CDR3 extends over 13 amino acids. Deletions cut 2 bases from V and 4 bases from J, with 9 bases between. The germline CDR1 and CDR2 sequences are SGHDT and YYEEEE. The CDR3: CASSFRSGTEAFF. The CDR3 DNA sequence: TGTGCCAGCAGCTTCCGAAGTGGCACTGAAGCTTTCTTT.

The rearrangement uses TRBV4-3 and TRBJ2-7; D unclear. Germline CDR1 and CDR2: LGHNA and YSLEER. CDR3 length: 15 residues. V was trimmed by 0 bases and J by 0 bases, leaving 9 bases between them. CDR3 in amino acids: CASSQEGRRSYEQYF. CDR3 bases: TGCGCCAGCAGCCAAGAAGGGCGCCGCTCCTACGAGCAGTACTTC.

Written as DNA, the CDR3 is TGTGCCAGCAGTCGAGCGGGACGAGAGACCCAGTACTTC. Translation gives CASSRAGRETQYF. J is TRBJ2-5 and V is TRBV6-6; the match to TRBD2 covers 7 bases. The V gene's germline CDR1 is MNHNY and CDR2 SVGAGI (reference sequence). J was trimmed by 4 bases and V by 5 bases; bases with no gene match: 4. CDR3 size: 13 residues.

Concerning this clone: One end of the junction varies from germline; a read error may be responsible. CDR3 sequence (DNA): TGCGCCTGCAGCATAGGGACAGGGCGGAATGAAAAACTGTTTTTT. Amino acids: CACSIGTGRNEKLFF. The V call is TRBV5-1, the J call TRBJ1-4; TRBD1 aligns across 9 bases. CDR3 length: 15 amino acids. CDR1 is SGHRS, CDR2 YFSETQ, per germline. The variable domain in full, completed from reference TRBV5-1 and TRBJ1-4, reads KAGVTQTPRYLIKTRGQQVTLSCSPISGHRSVSWYQQTPGQGLQFLFEYFSETQRNKGNFPGRFSGRQFSNSRSEMNVSTLELGDSALYLCACSIGTGRNEKLFFGSGTQLSVL.

This clone occurred once. J is TRBJ2-5 and V is TRBV19, with 7 nucleotides matching TRBD2. The germline CDR1 and CDR2 sequences are LNHDA and SQIVND (reference sequence). J lost 5 bases, V lost 10 bases, and 7 bases had no gene match. The CDR3 covers 12 residues. CDR3: CATRDYLETQYF. Written as DNA, the CDR3 is TGTGCCACCCGGGACTACCTGGAGACCCAGTACTTC.

This chain uses TRBV5-1 with TRBJ1-2; D uncertain. Trimming shortened V by 3 bases and J by 5 bases, and 8 bases separated the two germline ends. This CDR3 has 12 residues. Germline assignment: CDR1 SGHRS and CDR2 YFSETQ. CDR3 nucleotides: TGCGCCAGCAGCTCTTCCAGATATGGCTACACCTTC. Translated: CASSSSRYGYTF.

The V gene is TRBV12-5, the J gene TRBJ1-5; the D is unclear. Per germline, CDR1 LGHNT and CDR2 FRNRAP. V was shortened by 8 bases and J by 2 bases, with 10 bases between the two germline ends. The CDR3 runs to 13 residues. CDR3 sequence reads: CASKMGGNQPQHF. The CDR3 DNA is TGTGCTAGTAAGATGGGCGGCAATCAGCCCCAGCATTTT.

This clone was seen a few times. A far more abundant clone sits one base away, making this likely a read error. The rearrangement joins TRBV5-1 to TRBJ2-1, with 13 bases that match TRBD2. Losses at the gene ends were 2 bases for V and 4 bases for J; bases not matched to a gene: 3. Germline-derived CDR1 and CDR2 are SGHRS and YFSETQ. This CDR3 comprises 16 residues. In DNA, the CDR3 is TGCGCCAGCAGCTTAACTAGCGGGAGGGCATACAATGAGCAGTTCTTC. Protein: CASSLTSGRAYNEQFF.

The gene calls are TRBV11-3 and TRBJ2-2; 8 nucleotides align to TRBD1. The CDR3 loop spans 15 amino acids. Losses at the gene ends were 5 bases for V and 4 bases for J; bases not matched to a gene: 6. Germline values: CDR1 SGHNT, CDR2 YENEEA. CDR3 coding DNA: TGTGCCAGCAGCATCCGGACAGGGTCCACCGGGGAGCTGTTTTTT. Encoded protein: CASSIRTGSTGELFF.

This clone was recorded once. V usage is TRBV7-2 and J usage is TRBJ2-7; no clear D. CDR3 length: 15 amino acids. The V end lost 5 bases, the J end lost 6 bases, and 20 bases lay between the germline ends. Germline loops: CDR1 SGHTA, CDR2 FQGNSA. CDR3 sequence reads: CASSQRQNGYPEQYV. Here the CDR3 DNA reads TGTGCCAGCAGCCAACGGCAAAATGGTTACCCCGAGCAGTACGTC.

V and J are TRBV27 and TRBJ1-5, with 8 bases identical to TRBD1. Per germline, CDR1 MNHEY and CDR2 SMNVEV (reference sequence). This CDR3 contains 15 residues. Trimming removed 8 bases from V and 4 bases from J; junction bases left unmatched: 10. CDR3 loop: CASRQGADWNQPQHF. CDR3 in DNA: TGTGCCAGCCGCCAGGGGGCTGACTGGAATCAGCCCCAGCATTTT.

This clone was seen only a few times. The V gene is TRBV5-1, the J gene TRBJ2-5, with D perhaps matching TRBD2 (6 bases). The CDR3 loop spans 16 amino acids. Between the trimmed V and J ends, which lost 1 base and 3 bases, there was a span of 16 bases. Germline V gene sequence: CDR1 SGHRS, CDR2 YFSETQ. CDR3 protein: CASSLYGWTTKETQYF. CDR3 nucleotides: TGCGCCAGCAGCTTGTATGGTTGGACTACCAAAGAGACCCAGTACTTC.

The chain employs TRBV2 and TRBJ2-1, with D tentatively TRBD2 (5 bases). Per germline, CDR1 SNHLY and CDR2 FYNNEI. The CDR3 is 14 amino acids. The V and J ends lost 6 bases and 6 bases respectively, with 15 bases between them. In DNA, the CDR3 is TGTGCCAGCAGAGGTGGGAGTGTGGGCAATGAGCAGTTCTTC. This encodes CASRGGSVGNEQFF.

This clone turned up a few times. The chain uses TRBV7-8 and TRBJ1-6; D possibly corresponds to TRBD1 (5 bases). Trimming took off 7 bases at V and 10 bases at J, with 11 bases between the two ends. Germline-derived CDR1 and CDR2 are SGHVS and FQNEAQ. The CDR3 runs 12 residues. The CDR3 bases are TGTGCCAGCACCCTAAGGGGATCACCCCTCCACTTT. Amino acid sequence: CASTLRGSPLHF.

The J gene is TRBJ2-3, the V gene TRBV4-3; 10 nucleotides match TRBD2. V lost 1 base and J lost 4; bases outside the gene matches: 11. This CDR3 region has 18 residues. Germline CDR1 is LGHNA and CDR2 is YSLEER. The CDR3 bases are TGCGCCAGCAGCCAAGTGGCACTAGCGGGAACGTTCCCAGATACGCAGTATTTT. Translation gives CASSQVALAGTFPDTQYF.

The chain combines TRBV6-5 with TRBJ2-4; a weak D match, TRBD1 (6 bases). From germline, CDR1 is MNHEY and CDR2 SVGAGI. This CDR3 comprises 13 residues. Deletions cut 5 bases from V and 15 bases from J, with 20 bases between. In nucleotides, the CDR3 is TGTGCCAGCAGTAGCCAATCCAGGACAGTTGTGTACTTC. Protein: CASSSQSRTVVYF.